This T cell receptor (beta chain) was recovered during a study of regulatory T cells in long-lasting Graves disease. Time point defined: newly diagnosed GD, antithyroid drugs for less than 3 months. The TCR library was made from RNA that had been extracted from PBMCs in TRIzol. Roughly 8.6 milliliters of peripheral blood were drawn into EDTA tubes. Germline loops: CDR1 MNHEY, CDR2 SVGAGI. The length of the CDR3 is 14 residues. V was cut by 2 bases and J by 7 bases, with 11 bases left in between. CDR3 regions were amplified by Arm-PCR using iRepertoire HTBI primers to build TCR beta libraries. In TCRdb, the multiplex PCR reads were re-called with MiXCR into one record per CDR3 protein. Here the sample spans about 430,000 distinct CDR3 sequences, approximately 15% being singletons. A further study also used this sample, focusing on T cells in Graves' hyperthyroidism and ophthalmopathy. From that paper: For Graves' hyperthyroidism to be stable, ophthalmopathy could not progress within 18 months.

The chain employs TRBV6-5 and TRBJ2-2; no definite D call. The receptor's source is a woman aged 40 to 50 with Graves disease. The sequencing here drew on peripheral blood mononuclear cells (PBMCs), taken at new diagnosis, from a patient treated with antithyroid drugs. The CDR3 bases are TGTGCCAGCAGTTACGAGCAGGTGATCGGGGAGCTGTTTTTT. The encoded protein is CASSYEQVIGELFF.